This TCR beta chain was captured in a study of molecular identifiers for immune sequencing clone quantification. Study-level results: Barcode-sharing identical TCR molecules could underestimate highly expanded clone sizes. In naive cells, clones above 20 RNA copies held under 1% of molecules, whereas in effector cells they held over 97%. Jurkat TCR RNA that was spiked in from one cell was reportedly detectable among roughly 1 million naive cells.

For naive CD8 T cells, sorting used the CD8+CD4-CCR7+CD45RA+ phenotype. The germline CDR1 and CDR2 sequences are SGHRS and YFSETQ. CDR3 length: 16 residues. MiXCR, run by TCRdb on the PCR reads, gives a single entry per CDR3 protein. Seen here are more than 550,000 distinct CDR3 sequences, 25% observed once, and the top ten hold 0.78%. In the case of this clonotype: Its specificity is unknown. Since a much larger clone is just one base distant, this may be a read error.

Sequenced material: naive CD8+ T cells from blood, with Jurkat cell RNA spiked in. Subset specified: FACS-sorted CD8+CD4-CCR7+CD45RA+ naive T cells. The origin of this receptor is a human donor in good health. Some libraries in this study had Jurkat cell RNA spiked in. The genes are TRBV5-1 and TRBJ2-5; D is uncertain. The CDR3: CTSSLVFEDVQETQYF. As DNA, the CDR3 is TGCACCAGCAGCCTGGTTTTTGAGGACGTACAAGAGACCCAGTACTTC.